This paragraph covers one T cell receptor beta chain sequence. The data belong to a study of identical twins. J lost 4 bases, V lost 1 base, and 3 bases had no gene match. Per germline, CDR1 SGHVS and CDR2 FQNEAQ. The length of the CDR3 is 16 residues. A universal primer binding site was introduced by template switching. The final cDNA contained unique molecular identifiers. MiXCR was run by TCRdb on the 5' RACE reads, yielding one entry per CDR3 protein. This table has 300,000 to 400,000 distinct CDR3 sequences, approximately 13% appearing once. The same sample was also used in a study of yellow fever vaccine responses in identical twins.

Sequencing was done on a sample of CD8+ T cells sorted from blood. The clonotype comes from a woman between 18 and 29 years old in good health. V and J are TRBV7-8 and TRBJ2-3, with TRBD1 matching 12 bases. CDR3 sequence reads: CASSLVGTGGADTQYF. The DNA of the CDR3 is TGTGCCAGCAGCTTAGTAGGGACAGGGGGCGCAGATACGCAGTATTTT.